This TCR beta chain is from a study of human T cells and chemical hapten exposure. On the study more broadly: An area of 2 cm by 2 cm on upper inner arm skin received 2% DPC for sensitization. Doses of diphenylcyclopropenone went to the patients' scalps weekly throughout the roughly 24-week study. A mostly female patient group had alopecia areata, totalis or universalis. Study-level points and caveats: Counts of expanded TCRs at PT1 were positively correlated with patch test score.

The CDR3 sequence is 15 residues long. Germline V gene sequence: CDR1 LGHDT, CDR2 YNNKEL (reference sequence). The V and J ends lost 1 base and 6 bases respectively, with 15 bases between them. Points on this clonotype: Its antigen is currently unknown.

Time point denoted: pre-sensitization, week 0. Treatment reported: therapeutic diphenylcyclopropenone sensitization with weekly scalp DPC. In TCRdb, the RACE reads were re-called with MiXCR into one record per CDR3 protein. The sample contains 60,000 to 80,000 distinct CDR3 sequences, 6.5% to 8.5% of which appear only once. The sequence was collected from a woman in her thirties with alopecia areata. Some clones in this sample may be carry-over from other donors' samples. The chain uses TRBV3-1 and TRBJ1-2; a weak D match, TRBD1 (6 bases). The sequencing used whole blood, collected in connection with sensitization to the hapten diphenylcyclopropenone (DPC). The CDR3 DNA is TGTGCCAGCAGCCAAGGGTTTGAGGGGACAAATGGCTACACCTTC. It yields the protein CASSQGFEGTNGYTF.